One and the same sample provided the 23 T cell receptor beta chains below, sequenced in a study of cytomegalovirus exposure and HLA in healthy donors. Method: immunoSEQ multiplex PCR; TCRdb's copy keeps in-frame clones and lacks some. The sample lists roughly 150,000 clones, around 89% occurring once. What was sequenced was PBMCs. These receptors were collected from a man younger than 35 in good health and CMV-seronegative.

The rearrangement links TRBV7-2 to TRBJ2-5; 8 positions agree with TRBD1. Germline V gives CDR1 SGHTA, CDR2 FQGNSA. This CDR3 has 14 amino acids. V was pared by 4 bases and J by 3 bases, with 4 bases of the junction left unmatched. CDR3 sequence (DNA): TGTGCCAGCAGCTCAACAGGGGGTAAAGAGACCCAGTACTTC. It is translated as CASSSTGGKETQYF. The variable domain in full, with the rest retrieved from reference TRBV7-2 and TRBJ2-5, is GAGVSQSPSNKVTEKGKDVELRCDPISGHTALYWYRQSLGQGLEFLIYFQGNSAPDKSGLPSDRFSAERTGGSVSTLTIQRTQQEDSAVYLCASSSTGGKETQYFGPGTRLLVL.

J is TRBJ2-5 and V is TRBV29-1, with D possibly being TRBD1 (6 bases). Per germline, CDR1 SQVTM and CDR2 ANQGSEA. V was pared by 0 bases and J by 2 bases, with 10 bases between. The CDR3 is 14 residues long. CDR3 sequence reads: CSVEDRTVQETQYF. The CDR3 DNA is TGCAGCGTTGAAGACCGGACAGTTCAAGAGACCCAGTACTTC.

The chain joins TRBV19 to TRBJ1-5, with D possibly being TRBD1 (6 bases). Between the trimmed V and J ends, which lost 8 bases and 0 bases, there was a span of 14 bases. The CDR3 consists of 15 residues. Germline CDR1 reads LNHDA; CDR2 reads SQIVND (reference sequence). CDR3 protein: CASRTQGYSNQPQHF. CDR3 DNA sequence: TGTGCCAGTCGGACACAGGGATATAGCAATCAGCCCCAGCATTTT.

With regard to this clone: The junction departs from the called germline gene at one end, perhaps through a read error. The gene calls are TRBV4-1 and TRBJ2-2, with 8 bases aligning to TRBD1. CDR1 and CDR2 from the germline V gene are MGHRA and YSYEKL. The CDR3 sequence is 15 residues long. The CDR3 region has the DNA TGCGCCAGCACCCAAGCGCAGGGGGCCACCGGGGAGCTGTTTTTT. Translated: CASTQAQGATGELFF.

The rearrangement joins TRBV5-1 to TRBJ2-3; 8 bases fit TRBD2. Per germline, CDR1 SGHRS and CDR2 YFSETQ. The V and J ends lost 4 bases and 2 bases, in that order; junction bases with no gene match: 9. This CDR3 region has 16 residues. In DNA form, the CDR3 reads TGCGCCAGCAGCCCCGGACTAGCCCAAACCACAGATACGCAGTATTTT. Its translation is CASSPGLAQTTDTQYF.

The chain combines TRBV18 with TRBJ1-2, with D hard to call. Per the germline V gene, CDR1 is KGHSH and CDR2 is LQKENI. CDR3 length: 15 residues. V lost 2 bases and J lost 0, with 10 bases in between. The CDR3 region is CASSPETEANYGYTF. As DNA, the CDR3 is TGTGCCAGCTCACCAGAGACTGAAGCTAACTATGGCTACACCTTC.

The chain combines TRBV6-5 with TRBJ1-5, with unresolved D. Germline CDR1 and CDR2: MNHEY and SVGAGI. V was clipped by 5 bases and J by 2 bases, with 13 bases between them. The CDR3 spans 15 residues. This chain's CDR3 is CASSPLVGGNQPQHF. CDR3 in DNA: TGTGCCAGCAGTCCCCTCGTTGGAGGCAATCAGCCCCAGCATTTT.

CDR3 in amino acids: CASSSRGNQPQHF. CDR3 in DNA: TGTGCCAGCAGTTCCCGAGGTAATCAGCCCCAGCATTTT. V usage is TRBV6-5 and J usage is TRBJ1-5; no firm D call. V lost 4 bases to trimming and J lost 4 bases, with 8 bases between them. The CDR3 is made up of 13 amino acids. CDR1 is MNHEY, CDR2 SVGAGI, per germline.

This rearrangement joins TRBV28 to TRBJ2-7; 10 nucleotides agree with TRBD1. The CDR3 extends over 14 amino acids. J gave up 3 bases and V 7 bases, and 6 bases lay outside the gene matches. CDR1 and CDR2 from the germline V gene are MDHEN and SYDVKM. The CDR3 DNA reads TGTGCCAGCATTGACAGGGGGCCCCTCTACGAGCAGTACTTC. Protein product: CASIDRGPLYEQYF. The variable domain in full, completed from reference TRBV28 and TRBJ2-7, reads DVKVTQSSRYLVKRTGEKVFLECVQDMDHENMFWYRQDPGLGLRLIYFSYDVKMKEKGDIPEGYSVSREKKERFSLILESASTNQTSMYLCASIDRGPLYEQYFGPGTRLTVT.

J is TRBJ1-3 and V is TRBV27; 10 bases are shared with TRBD1. The CDR3 totals 19 residues. The germline V gene encodes CDR1 MNHEY and CDR2 SMNVEV (reference sequence). V lost 5 bases and J lost 1; bases outside the gene matches: 14. CDR3 region: CASSLTGTGATRSGNTIYF. In DNA form, the CDR3 reads TGTGCCAGCAGTCTGACCGGGACAGGGGCAACTAGGTCTGGAAACACCATATATTTT.

The gene calls are TRBV7-9 and TRBJ2-5, with D possibly being TRBD2 (7 bases). The CDR3 loop spans 12 amino acids. The germline CDR1 and CDR2 sequences are SEHNR and FQNEAQ (reference sequence). V was shortened by 5 bases and J by 7 bases, with 11 bases between the two germline ends. In DNA, the CDR3 is TGTGCCAGCAGCGGACAGCGGGGGACCCAGTACTTC. It encodes CASSGQRGTQYF.

This clone was found a few times. This chain links TRBV28 with TRBJ2-7; tentative D call: TRBD2 (6 bases). The germline CDR1 and CDR2 sequences are MDHEN and SYDVKM. The CDR3 is 16 residues long. V was pared by 3 bases and J by 4 bases, with 19 bases between. The CDR3 DNA reads as TGTGCCAGCAGTTTCGACAGCGGCGGGAAGAGGTACGAGCAGTACTTC. It specifies CASSFDSGGKRYEQYF.

The sample holds one count of this clone. The J gene is TRBJ2-2, the V gene TRBV5-1, with TRBD2 matching over 13 bases. The V gene's germline CDR1 is SGHRS and CDR2 YFSETQ. The CDR3 covers 17 residues. V was clipped by 4 bases and J by 5 bases; unmatched bases: 8. This chain's CDR3 is CASSPRTSGRKTGELFF. The CDR3 nucleotides are TGCGCCAGCAGCCCAAGGACTAGCGGGAGAAAAACCGGGGAGCTGTTTTTT.

In nucleotides, the CDR3 is TGTGCCAGCAGTCCTAGCGGGATGGAGTACAATGAGCAGTTCTTC. This gives the protein CASSPSGMEYNEQFF. V gene TRBV28 combines with J gene TRBJ2-1; 9 nucleotides agree with TRBD2. Germline values: CDR1 MDHEN, CDR2 SYDVKM. V shed 5 bases, J shed 4 bases, and the junction held 6 bases outside the gene matches. The CDR3 extends over 15 amino acids.

The chain links TRBV28 to TRBJ2-5; 9 nucleotides align to TRBD1. Germline lookup yields CDR1 MDHEN and CDR2 SYDVKM. Trimming took 7 bases from V and 5 from J; bases not matched to a gene: 14. The CDR3 extends over 16 amino acids. DNA for the CDR3: TGTGCCAGCAACCGTGACAGGGGGTTAGTCAGTGAGACCCAGTACTTC. Translated: CASNRDRGLVSETQYF.

The sample holds a few counts of this clone. The genes are TRBV7-8 and TRBJ2-1, with TRBD1 matching over 8 bases. Looked up from germline, CDR1 is SGHVS and CDR2 is FQNEAQ. V gave up 6 bases and J gave up 2 bases; unmatched junction bases: 6. The CDR3 runs 15 residues. In nucleotides, the CDR3 is TGTGCCAGCAGGCCGGACAGGGCCGCCTACAATGAGCAGTTCTTC. This gives the protein CASRPDRAAYNEQFF.

V usage is TRBV5-6 and J usage is TRBJ1-2; D uncertain. The V end was cut by 0 bases, the J end by 2 bases, with 8 bases between. Germline V gene lookup returns CDR1 SGHDT and CDR2 YYEEEE. This CDR3 is 14 amino acids long. For the CDR3, the DNA is TGTGCCAGCAGCTTGGGTACAGTCAACTATGGCTACACCTTC. Translated: CASSLGTVNYGYTF.

This rearrangement joins TRBV6-1 to TRBJ2-1, with D maybe TRBD1 (6 bases). The CDR3 spans 13 residues. Per the germline V gene, CDR1 is MNHNS and CDR2 is SASEGT. V shed 8 bases and J shed 0 bases, with 8 bases lying between them. Here the CDR3 reads CASSDSSYNEQFF. CDR3 sequence (DNA): TGTGCCAGCTCGGACAGCTCCTACAATGAGCAGTTCTTC.

This clone was counted between two and nine times. The chain couples TRBV28 to TRBJ2-7; 7 nucleotides agree with TRBD1. V trimming: 3 bases; J trimming: 3 bases; junction bases outside the gene matches: 5. CDR1 and CDR2 (germline): MDHEN, SYDVKM. The CDR3 sequence is 14 residues long. CDR3 in DNA: TGTGCCAGCAGTTTCGGAGCAGGGGGCTACGAGCAGTACGTC. Its translation is CASSFGAGGYEQYV.

The chain recombines TRBV5-1 with TRBJ2-1, with 7 bases fitting TRBD1. The length of the CDR3 is 15 residues. The V gene's germline CDR1 is SGHRS and CDR2 YFSETQ. Trimming at V came to 1 base and at J to 1 base, leaving 2 bases not matched to a gene. The CDR3 DNA reads TGCGCCAGCAGCTTGTTACAGGGGTCCTACAATGAGCAGTTCTTC. This gives the protein CASSLLQGSYNEQFF.

This chain connects TRBV27 to TRBJ2-5; D call uncertain. Germline V gives CDR1 MNHEY, CDR2 SMNVEV (reference sequence). The length of the CDR3 is 14 residues. V dropped 5 bases and J dropped 1 base, with 11 bases sitting between them. CDR3 nucleotide sequence: TGTGCCAGCAGTCCATCGAGACTCCAAGAGACCCAGTACTTC. It specifies CASSPSRLQETQYF.

CDR3 region: CSVPRQGEGYTF. CDR3 DNA: TGCAGCGTCCCCCGACAGGGGGAAGGCTACACCTTC. The chain links TRBV29-1 to TRBJ1-2; 9 bases line up with TRBD1. CDR3 length: 12 residues. Per germline, CDR1 SQVTM and CDR2 ANQGSEA. The ends lost 6 bases at V and 8 bases at J; junction bases unmatched: 7.

The chain is built from TRBV6-4 and TRBJ2-3, with D possibly matching TRBD2 (5 bases). The V end lost 3 bases, the J end lost 2 bases, and 15 bases lay between the germline ends. Germline CDR1 is MRHNA and CDR2 is SNTAGT. The CDR3 contains 16 residues. The CDR3 region is CASSERPDRDTDTQYF. CDR3 coding DNA: TGTGCCAGCAGTGAACGGCCCGACCGGGACACAGATACGCAGTATTTT.